The rows below give T cell receptor beta chains drawn from one sample of a study of blood T cell repertoires in COVID-19. TCRdb keeps only in-frame clones here, not all; method: immunoSEQ multiplex PCR. Of 200,000 to 250,000 clones in the sample, around nine tenths were seen once. The sequencing input was PBMCs or T cells enriched from blood (not recorded which). The receptors come from a woman between 25 and 40 years old who had been exposed to COVID-19. Each CDR3 is given with its conserved first and last residue. A D gene is named only where the DNA matches it firmly. Rows give clone size only sometimes, using once, few, many, or a class for an expanded clone.

v_call	d_call	j_call	clone_size	cdr3_aa	cdr3_nt
TRBV7-9	TRBD2	TRBJ2-7	NA	CASSLRRTSGGDEQYF	TGTGCCAGCAGCCTCCGACGGACTAGCGGGGGGGACGAGCAGTACTTC
TRBV6-5	NA	TRBJ1-4	NA	CASSLDGANEKLFF	TGTGCCAGCAGCCTCGATGGAGCTAATGAAAAACTGTTTTTT
TRBV7-9	NA	TRBJ2-5	NA	CASSWPMTRQETQYF	TGTGCCAGCAGCTGGCCGATGACTAGACAAGAGACCCAGTACTTC
TRBV2	NA	TRBJ1-1	NA	CATSPGRNTEAFF	TGTGCCACCTCCCCCGGGAGGAACACTGAAGCTTTCTTT
TRBV6-1	TRBD2	TRBJ2-7	NA	CASSELAGESYEQYF	TGTGCCAGCAGTGAACTAGCGGGAGAGTCCTACGAGCAGTACTTC
TRBV28	NA	TRBJ2-7	NA	CASSSPRGSNYEQYF	TGTGCCAGCAGTTCACCCCGCGGGTCGAACTACGAGCAGTACTTC
TRBV11-2	NA	TRBJ2-1	NA	CASSSHRDNPQEQFF	TGTGCCAGCAGCTCCCATCGGGACAACCCCCAGGAGCAGTTCTTC
TRBV7-2	TRBD1	TRBJ2-7	NA	CASSSGQGFPYEQYF	TGTGCCAGCAGCTCAGGACAGGGTTTCCCATACGAGCAGTACTTC
TRBV7-9	TRBD1	TRBJ1-1	NA	CASSPGQKLTEAFF	TGTGCCAGCAGCCCGGGACAGAAGTTGACTGAAGCTTTCTTT
TRBV5-4	TRBD1	TRBJ1-3	NA	CASSFAGTGVGNTIYF	TGTGCCAGCAGCTTCGCTGGGACAGGGGTTGGAAACACCATATATTTT
TRBV28	NA	TRBJ2-1	NA	CASSTNSGDEQFF	TGTGCCAGCAGTACCAACTCAGGGGATGAGCAGTTCTTC
TRBV7-9	TRBD1	TRBJ1-4	NA	CASSYGQGTNEKLFF	TGTGCCAGCAGCTACGGACAGGGAACTAATGAAAAACTGTTTTTT
TRBV5-1	TRBD1	TRBJ1-6	NA	CASSFGQGGGSPLHF	TGCGCCAGCAGCTTTGGACAGGGAGGAGGGTCACCCCTCCACTTT
TRBV28	NA	TRBJ1-1	NA	CALTDGVATEAFF	TGTGCCCTAACGGACGGGGTGGCCACTGAAGCTTTCTTT
TRBV19	TRBD2	TRBJ2-7	NA	CASSIATSGSLYEQYF	TGTGCCAGTAGTATAGCCACTAGCGGGAGTTTGTACGAGCAGTACTTC
TRBV3-1/TRBV3-2	NA	TRBJ2-1	NA	CASSEGLNNEQFF	TGTGCCAGCAGCGAGGGACTTAACAATGAGCAGTTCTTC
TRBV30	NA	TRBJ2-7	once	CAWSPLRGLSYEQYF	TGTGCCTGGAGCCCCCTCAGAGGGTTATCCTACGAGCAGTACTTC
TRBV13	NA	TRBJ1-2	once	CASRKQGLVGYTF	TGTGCCAGCAGAAAGCAGGGGTTGGTGGGCTACACCTTC
TRBV11-2	TRBD1	TRBJ1-1	NA	CASSFRDRQTEAFF	TGTGCCAGCAGCTTTCGGGACAGGCAGACTGAAGCTTTCTTT
TRBV10-3	TRBD2	TRBJ2-1	NA	CAISESGGRANNEQFF	TGTGCCATCAGTGAGTCCGGCGGGAGGGCCAACAATGAGCAGTTCTTC